This T cell receptor beta chain was captured by sequencing in a study of cytomegalovirus exposure and HLA in healthy donors. The trim removed 0 bases at V and 2 bases at J, leaving 11 bases unmatched. The CDR3 runs 19 residues. Germline V gene sequence: CDR1 SGDLS, CDR2 YYNGEE. Vbeta (60) and Jbeta (13) primers were used in the PCR. The table came from immunoSEQ multiplex PCR; TCRdb's copy has only in-frame clones and leaves some out. The sample shows about 250,000 clones, roughly two thirds of them seen only once. The specimen sequenced was PBMCs. The chain is built from TRBV9 and TRBJ1-1, with 12 bases identical to TRBD1. The clonotype comes from a female donor in good health and CMV-seronegative. The CDR3 protein is CASSVDGYGTGGLNTEAFF. The DNA for the CDR3 is TGTGCCAGCAGCGTAGACGGATACGGGACAGGGGGCCTCAACACTGAAGCTTTCTTT.